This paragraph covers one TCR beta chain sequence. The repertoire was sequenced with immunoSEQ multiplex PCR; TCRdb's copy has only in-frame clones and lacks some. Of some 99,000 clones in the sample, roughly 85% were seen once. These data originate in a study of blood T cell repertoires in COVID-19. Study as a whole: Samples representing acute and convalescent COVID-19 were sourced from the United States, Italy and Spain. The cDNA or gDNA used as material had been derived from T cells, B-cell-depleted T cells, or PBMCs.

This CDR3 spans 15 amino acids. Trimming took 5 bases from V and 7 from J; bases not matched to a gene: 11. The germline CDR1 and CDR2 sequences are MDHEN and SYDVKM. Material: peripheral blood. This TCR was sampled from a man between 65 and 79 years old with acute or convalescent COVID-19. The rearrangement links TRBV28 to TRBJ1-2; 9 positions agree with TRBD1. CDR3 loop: CASSPTTGGVSGYTF. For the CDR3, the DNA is TGTGCCAGCAGTCCGACGACAGGGGGTGTCTCTGGCTACACCTTC.